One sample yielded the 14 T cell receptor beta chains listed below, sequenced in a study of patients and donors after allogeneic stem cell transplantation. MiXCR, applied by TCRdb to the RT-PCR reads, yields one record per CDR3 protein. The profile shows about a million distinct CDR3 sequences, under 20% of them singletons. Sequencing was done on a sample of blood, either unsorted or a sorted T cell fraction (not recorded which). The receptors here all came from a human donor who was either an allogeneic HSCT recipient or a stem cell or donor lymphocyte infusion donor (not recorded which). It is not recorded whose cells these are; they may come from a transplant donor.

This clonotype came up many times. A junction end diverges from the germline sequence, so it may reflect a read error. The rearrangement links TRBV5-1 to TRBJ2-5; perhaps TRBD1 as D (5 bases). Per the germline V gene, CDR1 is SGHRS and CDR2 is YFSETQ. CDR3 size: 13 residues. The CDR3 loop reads CASSLGGAETQYF. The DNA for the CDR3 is TGTGCCAGCAGCTTGGGTGGGGCAGAGACCCAGTACTTC. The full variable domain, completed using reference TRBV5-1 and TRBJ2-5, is KAGVTQTPRYLIKTRGQQVTLSCSPISGHRSVSWYQQTPGQGLQFLFEYFSETQRNKGNFPGRFSGRQFSNSRSEMNVSTLELGDSALYLCASSLGGAETQYFGPGTRLLVL.

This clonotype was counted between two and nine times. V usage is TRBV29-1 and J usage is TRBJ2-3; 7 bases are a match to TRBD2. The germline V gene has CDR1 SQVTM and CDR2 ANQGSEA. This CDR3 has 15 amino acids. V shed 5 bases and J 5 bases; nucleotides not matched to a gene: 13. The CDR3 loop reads CSVPPGGRGIDTQYF. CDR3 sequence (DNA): TGCAGCGTTCCTCCTGGCGGGAGAGGGATAGATACGCAGTATTTT.

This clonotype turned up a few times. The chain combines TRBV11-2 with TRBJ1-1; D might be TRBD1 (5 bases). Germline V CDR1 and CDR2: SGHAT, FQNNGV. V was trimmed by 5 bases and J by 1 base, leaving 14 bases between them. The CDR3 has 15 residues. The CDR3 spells CASSPQEGRNTEAFF. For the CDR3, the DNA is TGTGCCAGCAGCCCACAGGAGGGGAGGAACACTGAAGCTTTCTTT.

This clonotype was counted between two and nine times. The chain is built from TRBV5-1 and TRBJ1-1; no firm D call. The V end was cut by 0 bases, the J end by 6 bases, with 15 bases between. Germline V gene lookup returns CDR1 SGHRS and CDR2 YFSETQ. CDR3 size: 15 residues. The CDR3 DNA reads TGCGCCAGCAGCTTGGCAGAGAGGCGGTTGGCTGAAGCTTTCTTT. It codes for CASSLAERRLAEAFF.

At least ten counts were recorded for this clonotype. The CDR3 bases are TGCGCCAGCAGCCTCCGGTCAGGGCTCCCCTATGGCTACACCTTC. Encoded protein: CASSLRSGLPYGYTF. The rearrangement uses TRBV5-1 and TRBJ1-2, with D perhaps TRBD1 (5 bases). There are 15 residues in the CDR3. The V gene lost 4 bases and the J gene lost 4 bases, with 17 bases spanning the gap. CDR1 is SGHRS, CDR2 YFSETQ, per germline.

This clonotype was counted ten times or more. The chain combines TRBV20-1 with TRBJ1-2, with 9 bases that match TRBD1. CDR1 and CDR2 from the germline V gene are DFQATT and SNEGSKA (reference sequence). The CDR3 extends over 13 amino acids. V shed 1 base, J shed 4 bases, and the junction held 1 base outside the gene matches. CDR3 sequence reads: CSARAGQGYGYTF. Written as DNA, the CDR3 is TGCAGTGCTAGAGCGGGACAGGGCTATGGCTACACCTTC.

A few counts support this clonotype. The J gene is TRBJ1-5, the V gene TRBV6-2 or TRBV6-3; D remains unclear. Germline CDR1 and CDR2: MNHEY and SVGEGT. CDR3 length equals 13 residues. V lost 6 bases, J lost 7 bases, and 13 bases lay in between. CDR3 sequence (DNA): TGTGCCAGCAGAGGAGGGATGGGCCAGCCCCAGCATTTT. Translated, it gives CASRGGMGQPQHF.

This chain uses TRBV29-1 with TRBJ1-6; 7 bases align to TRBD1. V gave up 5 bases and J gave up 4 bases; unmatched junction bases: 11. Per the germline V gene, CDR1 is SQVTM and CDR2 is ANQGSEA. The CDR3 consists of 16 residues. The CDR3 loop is CSVKLTGDLYNSPLHF. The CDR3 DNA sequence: TGCAGCGTTAAATTAACAGGGGATTTGTATAATTCACCCCTCCACTTT.

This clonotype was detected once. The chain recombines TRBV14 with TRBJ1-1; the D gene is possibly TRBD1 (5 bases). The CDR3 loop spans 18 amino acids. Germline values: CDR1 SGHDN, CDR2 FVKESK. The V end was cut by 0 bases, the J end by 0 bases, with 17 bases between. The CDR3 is CASSQDPGPGLVNTEAFF. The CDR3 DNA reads TGTGCCAGCAGCCAAGATCCGGGACCGGGGTTGGTGAACACTGAAGCTTTCTTT.

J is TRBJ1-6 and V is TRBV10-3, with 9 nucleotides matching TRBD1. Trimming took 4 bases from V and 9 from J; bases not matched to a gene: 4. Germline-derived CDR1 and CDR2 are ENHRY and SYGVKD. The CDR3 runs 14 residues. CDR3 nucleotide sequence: TGTGCCATCAGTGGGACAGGGGAGGCTTCACCCCTCCACTTT. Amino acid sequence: CAISGTGEASPLHF.

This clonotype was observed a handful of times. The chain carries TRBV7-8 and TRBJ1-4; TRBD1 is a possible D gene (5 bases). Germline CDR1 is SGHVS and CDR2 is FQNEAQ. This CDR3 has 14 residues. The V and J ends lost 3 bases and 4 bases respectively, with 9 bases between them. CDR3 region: CASSFADNNEKLFF. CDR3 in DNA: TGTGCCAGCAGCTTCGCGGACAATAATGAAAAACTGTTTTTT. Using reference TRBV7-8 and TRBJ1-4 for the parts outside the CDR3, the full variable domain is GAGVSQSPRYKVAKRGQDVALRCDPISGHVSLFWYQQALGQGPEFLTYFQNEAQLDKSGLPSDRFFAERPEGSVSTLKIQRTQQEDSAVYLCASSFADNNEKLFFGSGTQLSVL.

CDR3 nucleotide sequence: TGTGCCAGCAGCCCTCTAAGGGCCCAAGAGACCCAGTACTTC. Translation: CASSPLRAQETQYF. The chain links TRBV7-2 to TRBJ2-5, with unresolved D. The germline V gene has CDR1 SGHTA and CDR2 FQGNSA. Trimming pared 5 bases from V and 1 base from J, leaving 11 bases between. This CDR3 comprises 14 residues.

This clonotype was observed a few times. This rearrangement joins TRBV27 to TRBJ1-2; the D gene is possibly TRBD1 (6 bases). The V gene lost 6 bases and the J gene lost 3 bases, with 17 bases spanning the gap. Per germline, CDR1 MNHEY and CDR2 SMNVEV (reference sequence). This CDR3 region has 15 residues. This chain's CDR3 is CASSLTPGADYGYTF. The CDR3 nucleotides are TGTGCCAGCAGCCTAACCCCAGGGGCGGACTATGGCTACACCTTC.

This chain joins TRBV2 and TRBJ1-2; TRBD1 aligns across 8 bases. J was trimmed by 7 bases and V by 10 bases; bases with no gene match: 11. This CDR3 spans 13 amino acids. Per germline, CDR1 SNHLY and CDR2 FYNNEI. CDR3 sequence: CATQSDRAAGYTF. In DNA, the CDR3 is TGTGCCACCCAGTCGGACAGGGCAGCTGGCTACACCTTC.